This is a list of T cell receptor beta chains from one sample in a study of tumor-infiltrating lymphocytes in primary liver carcinoma. A single record per CDR3 protein comes from TCRdb applying MiXCR to the multiplex PCR reads. The profile shows roughly 190,000 distinct CDR3 sequences, around four fifths of them singletons. Sequenced material: tumor tissue from primary liver carcinoma. The receptors originated from a man aged 35 to 55 with primary liver carcinoma and hepatitis B virus infection. Each CDR3 is given with its conserved first and last residue. The D gene is left open where the match is weak. For some rows the clone size is stated as once, few or many, or as a class when expanded; others skip it.

V: TRBV11-2
size: -
D: TRBD2
J: TRBJ2-7
CDR3: CASSSAGGSHDEQYF
DNA: TGTGCAAGCAGTTCAGCGGGCGGGAGTCACGACGAGCAGTACTTC

V: TRBV7-9
size: -
D: -
J: TRBJ2-5
CDR3: CTGTYGETQYF
DNA: TGTACCGGCACATATGGGGAGACCCAGTACTTC

V: TRBV12-3/TRBV12-4
size: -
D: -
J: TRBJ1-2
CDR3: CPSSLPGIGYTF
DNA: TGTCCCAGCAGTTTACCGGGGATCGGCTACACCTTC

V: TRBV29-1
size: once
D: -
J: TRBJ1-1
CDR3: CSGYLGTLKTEAFF
DNA: TGCAGCGGCTACCTTGGGACTCTGAAAACTGAAGCTTTCTTT

V: TRBV7-9
size: once
D: -
J: TRBJ2-2
CDR3: CVSSFTTGELFF
DNA: TGTGTCAGCAGCTTTACGACCGGGGAGTTGTTTTTT

V: TRBV10-3
size: -
D: TRBD2
J: TRBJ2-3
CDR3: CAISEPGLAGVTYTQYF
DNA: TGTGCCATCAGTGAGCCAGGACTAGCGGGAGTGACATATACGCAGTATTTT

V: TRBV11-2
size: -
D: -
J: TRBJ2-7
CDR3: CANTIGVEHYF
DNA: TGTGCCAACACAATAGGGGTTGAGCATTACTTC

V: TRBV29-1
size: -
D: -
J: TRBJ2-5
CDR3: CSATWDTQETRYF
DNA: TGCAGCGCTACGTGGGACACGCAAGAGACCCGATATTTC

V: TRBV6-1
size: -
D: -
J: TRBJ1-5
CDR3: CASSWSGNQPRHF
DNA: TGTGCTAGCAGTTGGAGTGGGAATCAGCCCCGGCATTTT

V: TRBV6-1
size: -
D: -
J: TRBJ1-3
CDR3: CASYIRGNATIYF
DNA: TGTGCCAGCTATATAAGGGGAAACGCCACCATATATTTT

V: TRBV5-1
size: once
D: TRBD1
J: TRBJ2-3
CDR3: CVSSLRTGGGTYTQYF
DNA: TGCGTCAGCAGCTTGAGGACAGGCGGCGGCACATATACGCAGTATTTT

V: TRBV7-9
size: -
D: -
J: TRBJ2-1
CDR3: CANSRTNGQLNYNEQFF
DNA: TGTGCCAACAGTCGGACTAACGGACAATTAAACTACAATGAGCAGTTCTTC

V: TRBV29-1
size: -
D: TRBD1
J: TRBJ2-5
CDR3: CSVEVDRGRAEIQYF
DNA: TGCAGCGTTGAAGTGGACAGGGGGAGAGCAGAGATCCAGTACTTC

V: TRBV7-9
size: -
D: -
J: TRBJ2-7
CDR3: CASSLANYEQYF
DNA: TGTGCCAGCAGCCTCGCCAACTACGAGCAGTACTTC

V: TRBV4-3
size: -
D: -
J: TRBJ2-5
CDR3: CASNQTIGSWETQYF
DNA: TGCGCCAGCAACCAAACGATCGGGTCTTGGGAGACCCAGTACTTC

V: TRBV4-3
size: once
D: TRBD2
J: TRBJ2-2
CDR3: CASSRGLAVSANTGELFF
DNA: TGTGCCAGCAGCCGGGGACTAGCGGTTTCCGCGAACACCGGGGAGCTGTTTTTT

V: TRBV6-1
size: -
D: TRBD2
J: TRBJ2-1
CDR3: CASSETSETSHEQFF
DNA: TGTGCCAGCAGTGAGACTAGCGAGACTTCACATGAGCAGTTCTTC

V: TRBV29-1
size: -
D: -
J: TRBJ2-3
CDR3: CSCRTGAFTDTQYF
DNA: TGCAGCTGTAGGACGGGGGCTTTCACAGATACGCAGTATTTT

V: TRBV29-1
size: -
D: -
J: TRBJ2-2
CDR3: CSAKGNGELIF
DNA: TGCAGCGCCAAGGGGAATGGGGAACTGATTTTT

V: TRBV29-1
size: -
D: TRBD1
J: TRBJ2-5
CDR3: CSVGTGKTQYF
DNA: TGCAGCGTGGGGACAGGGAAGACCCAATACTTC

V: TRBV14
size: few
D: -
J: TRBJ2-3
CDR3: CASSQGWDQPQYF
DNA: TGTGCCAGCAGCCAAGGATGGGATCAGCCCCAGTATTTT

V: TRBV6-5
size: -
D: TRBD1
J: TRBJ2-5
CDR3: CASSQQGWEEIQNF
DNA: TGTGCCAGCAGCCAACAGGGGTGGGAAGAGATCCAGAACTTC

V: TRBV5-4
size: -
D: -
J: TRBJ2-1
CDR3: CVNSPAGSYNEQFF
DNA: TGTGTCAACAGCCCCGCGGGCAGCTACAATGAGCAGTTCTTC

V: TRBV12-3/TRBV12-4
size: -
D: -
J: TRBJ2-1
CDR3: CVSSLGQNNEQFF
DNA: TGTGTCAGTAGTCTCGGACAGAACAATGAACAGTTCTTC

V: TRBV12-3/TRBV12-4
size: -
D: TRBD2
J: TRBJ2-7
CDR3: CASRPQLAVSYKQYF
DNA: TGTGCCAGCAGACCCCAGCTAGCGGTTTCCTACAAGCAGTACTTC

V: TRBV5-4
size: many
D: -
J: TRBJ2-3
CDR3: CASSLASRTDTQYF
DNA: TGTGCCAGCAGCTTGGCTAGCCGCACAGATACGCAGTATTTT

V: TRBV6-5
size: -
D: TRBD1
J: TRBJ2-7
CDR3: CASSDGTGGYEQYF
DNA: TGTGCCAGCAGTGACGGGACAGGAGGCTACGAGCAGTACTTC

V: TRBV11-2
size: -
D: TRBD2
J: TRBJ2-1
CDR3: CASSFQWVPGTSGSYEQFF
DNA: TGTGCCAGTAGCTTCCAATGGGTGCCTGGGACTAGTGGGAGTTATGAGCAGTTCTTC

V: TRBV12-3/TRBV12-4
size: -
D: -
J: TRBJ2-2
CDR3: CANRAQGTLELFF
DNA: TGTGCCAACAGGGCCCAGGGTACCTTAGAACTGTTTTTT

V: TRBV10-3
size: -
D: -
J: TRBJ1-1
CDR3: CAIRGRSYGLNTEAFF
DNA: TGTGCCATCAGGGGGAGGTCATACGGGTTGAACACTGAAGCTTTCTTT

V: TRBV29-1
size: -
D: -
J: TRBJ2-2
CDR3: CNVDLGWGMTGELFF
DNA: TGCAACGTTGATTTAGGGTGGGGGATGACCGGGGAGCTGTTTTTT

V: TRBV29-1
size: once
D: TRBD2
J: TRBJ2-2
CDR3: CSASVAGEWTGELFF
DNA: TGCAGCGCGTCAGTAGCGGGAGAGTGGACCGGGGAGCTCTTTTTT

V: TRBV6-1
size: many
D: TRBD2
J: TRBJ2-1
CDR3: CASILMRGGTRDNEQFF
DNA: TGTGCCAGCATTCTAATGAGAGGTGGGACTAGAGACAATGAGCAGTTCTTC

V: TRBV6-6
size: -
D: -
J: TRBJ2-1
CDR3: CASSYSNLVYNEQFF
DNA: TGTGCCAGCAGCTACTCGAACCTGGTCTACAATGAGCAGTTCTTC

V: TRBV29-1
size: -
D: -
J: TRBJ2-5
CDR3: CSSMNSGETEYF
DNA: TGCAGCAGTATGAACAGTGGAGAGACCGAGTACTTC

V: TRBV6-6
size: -
D: TRBD2
J: TRBJ2-2
CDR3: CASSPIGRVARELFF
DNA: TGTGCCAGCAGCCCTATTGGGAGGGTCGCCAGGGAGCTGTTTTTT

V: TRBV29-1
size: -
D: TRBD1
J: TRBJ1-1
CDR3: CSVEDLGTENTEDFF
DNA: TGCAGCGTTGAAGATCTGGGGACAGAGAACACTGAAGATTTCTTT

V: TRBV20-1
size: once
D: -
J: TRBJ2-4
CDR3: CSAGHGVAGGFIQYF
DNA: TGCAGTGCTGGACATGGGGTAGCAGGAGGGTTCATTCAGTACTTC

V: TRBV5-1
size: -
D: TRBD1
J: TRBJ1-2
CDR3: CASSFRQGEGYTF
DNA: TGCGCCAGCAGCTTCCGACAGGGGGAAGGCTACACCTTC

V: TRBV14
size: -
D: -
J: TRBJ2-7
CDR3: CASSLTGTYEQYF
DNA: TGTGCCAGCAGTCTGACAGGAACCTACGAGCAGTACTTC

V: TRBV6-1
size: -
D: -
J: TRBJ2-1
CDR3: CASIMERHTYDEQFF
DNA: TGTGCCAGCATCATGGAGCGGCACACCTACGATGAGCAGTTCTTC